The rows below give T cell receptor beta chains drawn from one sample of a study of blood T cell repertoires in COVID-19. This table comes from immunoSEQ multiplex PCR, and its TCRdb copy is limited to in-frame clones, with some not included. The sample includes more than 85,000 clones, about nine tenths of them seen just once. Sequencing was performed on peripheral blood. The receptors stem from a human donor in a cohort sampled during active COVID-19. CDR3s leave out the opening cysteine and the closing phenylalanine or tryptophan.

v_call	j_call	cdr3_aa
TRBV27	TRBJ2-1	ASTDTGSSYNKQF
TRBV5-4	TRBJ2-2	ASSLRGQAPGELF
TRBV10-3	TRBJ1-5	AITEGLGGNQPQH
TRBV11-2	TRBJ2-7	ASSLGQGAAYEQY
TRBV19	TRBJ1-3	ASSRQGLAGNTIY
TRBV24-1	TRBJ1-2	ATSETGYGYT
TRBV19	TRBJ2-3	ASSIMPLLKSTDTQY
TRBV19	TRBJ1-1	ASKRGLSGEAF
TRBV3-1/TRBV3-2	TRBJ1-2	ASSPGQGGNRGYT
TRBV7-2	TRBJ2-1	ASSLGLAGFDEQF
TRBV10-3	TRBJ1-2	AISGIPGQGVDGYT
TRBV15	TRBJ2-1	ATSRDLGQGHNEQF
TRBV7-8	TRBJ2-7	ASSFGETGVSEQY
TRBV24-1	TRBJ1-1	ATTPAEGTEAF
TRBV2	TRBJ1-1	ASISRTGSTEAF
TRBV5-4	TRBJ1-2	ASSLDQGGGSYT
TRBV18	TRBJ1-3	ASSPTDSLSRGNTIY